This T cell receptor (beta chain) comes out of a study of T cell responses to AZD1222 COVID-19 vaccine. General study results and limits: Possibly, clonal diversity was underestimated; donors were largely white British and included more females.

Germline-derived CDR1 and CDR2 are ENHRY and SYGVKD. The CDR3 length is 15 residues. The V and J ends lost 6 bases and 5 bases respectively, with 19 bases between them. TCRdb keeps only in-frame clones here, not all; method: immunoSEQ multiplex PCR. This sample has 140,000 or so clones, with roughly 90% found just once. Regarding this clone: The target antigen is unknown.

The sample was peripheral blood, taken 28 days after the second dose of the MenACWY control vaccine. The TCR comes from an adult who received the MenACWY meningococcal vaccine as a control. The chain employs TRBV10-3 and TRBJ1-2; tentatively, D is TRBD1 (5 bases). CDR3 sequence (DNA): TGTGCCATCAGCTACGGGGGACGGAACACTTATGGCTACACCTTC. Protein product: CAISYGGRNTYGYTF.